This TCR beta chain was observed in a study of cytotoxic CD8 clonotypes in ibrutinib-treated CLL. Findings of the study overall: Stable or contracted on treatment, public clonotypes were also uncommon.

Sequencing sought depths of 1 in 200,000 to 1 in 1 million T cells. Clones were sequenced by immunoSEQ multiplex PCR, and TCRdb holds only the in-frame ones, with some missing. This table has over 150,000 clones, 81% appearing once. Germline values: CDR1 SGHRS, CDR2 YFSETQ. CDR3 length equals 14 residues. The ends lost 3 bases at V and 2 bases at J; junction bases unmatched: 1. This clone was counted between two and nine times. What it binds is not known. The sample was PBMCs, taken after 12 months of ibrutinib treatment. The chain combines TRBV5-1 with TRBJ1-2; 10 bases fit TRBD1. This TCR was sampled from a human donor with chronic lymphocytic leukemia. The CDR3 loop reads CASSSGQGNYGYTF. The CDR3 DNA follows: TGCGCCAGCAGCTCGGGACAGGGGAACTATGGCTACACCTTC.